This T cell receptor beta chain is from a study of blood T cell repertoires in COVID-19 (dated by TCRdb to 2018 to 2021). Regarding the study in general: Samples covering the acute and convalescent phases of COVID-19 were provided by collaborators in the United States, Italy and Spain. The material from the prospective study consisted of cDNA or gDNA derived from T cells, B-cell-depleted T cells, or PBMCs. The repertoires were released in a freely available public database intended as a resource for research on the immune response to SARS-CoV-2. The samples were drawn from the first 160 participants of the ongoing ImmuneRACE study and from 950 to 1,500 subjects provided by 6 global collaborators. Where available, HLA class I and class II types were obtained from metadata supplied by the sample provider rather than from assay-based typing. The sample metadata nearly always contained a de-identified subject ID, COVID-19 status, age in years and sex. Subjects who had been exposed to COVID-19, were actively infected with it, or had recovered from it provided the deeply sampled blood TCRbeta repertoires that made up the dataset. Beyond this particular receptor, the publication reports: Clinical and demographic metadata were provided uncurated, with the amount varying by source and participant.

CDR1 MGHDK and CDR2 SYGVNS are derived from the germline V gene. V is pruned by 4 bases and J by 5 bases, leaving 7 bases of the junction without a gene match. The CDR3 starts with the cysteine, ends with the phenylalanine, and has 14 residues. The kept DNA is CDR3 alone, 42 bases in frame from the first base. TCRbeta CDR3 regions were amplified from genomic DNA by means of the immunoSEQ Assay, a bias-controlled multiplex PCR. As for the original processing: The number of nucleated cells in each sample was estimated from the amplification of reference gene primers within the assay. To quantify the absolute abundance of each unique TCRbeta CDR3 rearrangement, sequence reads were collapsed and filtered. For each sample, productive Simpson clonality was calculated as the square root of Simpson's diversity index across productive rearrangements. This is the immuneACCESS table as TCRdb keeps it, with only in-frame sequences that have V and J called. A part of the clones is gone; compared with another copy, unresolved V genes explain less than half, and the rest is unexplained. For V, J and clone size, that table is used; D and trimming come from the DNA. Here the sample has tens of thousands of clones; approximately 85% occur a single time. The top ten clones comprise around 18% of the sample.

This clone was seen a single time. The specificity of this receptor is unknown. No base qualities exist here, and no much larger clone lies one base off it. Collaborating institutions collected whole blood in K2EDTA tubes following their own protocols. For TCRbeta analysis, collaborators shipped samples as frozen whole blood, isolated PBMCs, or DNA extracted from either of those sample types. The clonotype originates from a human donor in a cohort sampled during active COVID-19. The chain was built from TRBV25-1 and TRBJ2-7; 8 central nucleotides agree with TRBD1. The specimen was peripheral blood. The CDR3 here reads CASSGGRGHNEQYF. The DNA sequence reads TGTGCCAGCAGTGGAGGCAGGGGGCACAACGAGCAGTACTTC.